The 15 T cell receptor beta chains listed next were all sequenced from one sample in a study. One entry per CDR3 protein results from TCRdb running MiXCR on the RT-PCR reads. The top ten hold about a tenth of the sample, which has over 1,300 distinct CDR3 sequences, roughly 33% seen once. Sequenced material: memory CD4+ T cells from salivary gland. These receptors all stem from a female donor with primary Sjogren's syndrome.

This clonotype ranks as large. The chain is built from TRBV7-2 and TRBJ2-1, with 10 nucleotides matching TRBD2. The J segment lost 4 bases and the V segment lost 5 bases, leaving 8 bases of the junction unmatched. The length of the CDR3 is 16 residues. Germline assignment: CDR1 SGHTA and CDR2 FQGNSA. The CDR3 DNA follows: TGTGCCAGCAGCGTCGAATCTAGCGGGGGTTACAATGAGCAGTTCTTC. As protein: CASSVESSGGYNEQFF.

Judged by abundance, this clonotype is large. The V and J genes are TRBV6-1 and TRBJ2-7; TRBD1 matches 11 bases. Trimming took 1 base from V and 5 from J; bases not matched to a gene: 4. This CDR3 contains 15 residues. Germline V CDR1 and CDR2: MNHNS, SASEGT. CDR3 sequence: CASSEGRTGGNEQYF. CDR3 sequence (DNA): TGTGCCAGCAGTGAAGGCCGGACAGGGGGCAACGAGCAGTACTTC.

This clonotype is medium-sized (0.01 to 0.1%). As DNA, the CDR3 is TGTGCCAGCAGAGACAGGTCGGGATCTTCACCCCTCCACTTT. Protein: CASRDRSGSSPLHF. This chain uses TRBV5-4 with TRBJ1-6, with D possibly being TRBD1 (6 bases). Per germline, CDR1 SGHNT and CDR2 YYREEE (reference sequence). Trimming removed 5 bases from V and 9 bases from J, with 15 bases in between. The CDR3 runs 14 residues.

In its sample, this clonotype is large. This chain joins TRBV12-3 or TRBV12-4 and TRBJ2-5; TRBD2 matches at 13 bases. This CDR3 is 14 amino acids long. V dropped 4 bases and J dropped 5; count of bases not matched to a gene: 1. CDR3 region: CASSSTSGGETQYF. The CDR3 DNA follows: TGTGCCAGCAGTTCGACTAGCGGGGGGGAGACCCAGTACTTC.

This clonotype was seen repeatedly, ten times or more. V and J are TRBV21-1 and TRBJ2-2; the listed D gene, TRBD1, was not tested against the DNA. TRBV21-1 is flagged as a pseudogene. The CDR3 totals 20 residues. The CDR3 DNA reads TGTGCCAGCAGCCAAGCGGGGAGACAGAATCCAAGATGGGTTGTCGGGGAGCTGTTTTTT. This sequence encodes CASSQAGRQNPRWVVGELFF.

J is TRBJ2-1 and V is TRBV5-4; 10 bases agree with TRBD1. Germline CDR1 is SGHNT and CDR2 is YYREEE (reference sequence). V lost 5 bases and J lost 4; bases outside the gene matches: 6. The CDR3 runs to 15 residues. In DNA form, the CDR3 reads TGTGCCAGCAGTCGCCCGGGACAGGGGTACAATGAGCAGTTCTTC. It is translated as CASSRPGQGYNEQFF.

Only a few counts were recorded for this clonotype. The rearrangement joins TRBV29-1 to TRBJ2-3; D perhaps matches TRBD2 (6 bases). The germline V and J ends were trimmed by 4 bases and 3 bases, with 17 bases remaining between them. The length of the CDR3 is 15 residues. CDR1 and CDR2 from the germline V gene are SQVTM and ANQGSEA. The CDR3 nucleotides read TGCAGCGTTGGGCCCGGGACTGCGGGGACAGATACGCAGTATTTT. This codes for CSVGPGTAGTDTQYF.

By sample fraction, this clonotype is medium-sized. CDR3 sequence: CASSPEGQTDEQYF. CDR3 bases: TGCGCCAGCAGCCCGGAAGGGCAGACCGACGAGCAGTACTTC. The genes are TRBV5-1 and TRBJ2-7; D call uncertain. V was shortened by 4 bases and J by 5 bases, with 16 bases between the two germline ends. Germline values: CDR1 SGHRS, CDR2 YFSETQ. This CDR3 has 14 amino acids.

The V and J genes are TRBV12-3 or TRBV12-4 and TRBJ2-3; D is possibly TRBD2 (5 bases). V lost 6 bases, J lost 0 bases, and 13 bases lay in between. The CDR3 runs 15 residues. The CDR3 reads CASSDSGGSTDTQYF. In DNA, the CDR3 is TGTGCCAGCAGCGATTCTGGCGGGAGCACAGATACGCAGTATTTT.

J is TRBJ2-3 and V is TRBV4-1; no clear D gene. The length of the CDR3 is 16 residues. V was trimmed by 4 bases and J by 2 bases, leaving 16 bases between them. Per germline, CDR1 MGHRA and CDR2 YSYEKL. The CDR3 region has the DNA TGCGCCAGCAGCCGGGTCGGTACCCGATCCACAGATACGCAGTATTTT. This sequence encodes CASSRVGTRSTDTQYF.

The V gene is TRBV6-2 or TRBV6-3, the J gene TRBJ2-7; D gene ambiguous. The length of the CDR3 is 16 residues. CDR1 and CDR2 (germline): MNHEY, SVGEGT. V gave up 6 bases and J gave up 2 bases, with 20 bases separating them. As DNA, the CDR3 is TGTGCCAGCAGACTCGGGCAAGGGATTACTGCCTACGAGCAGTACTTC. Encoded protein: CASRLGQGITAYEQYF.

By share, this clonotype ranks as medium-sized. The chain joins TRBV11-2 to TRBJ1-5; TRBD1 aligns across 8 bases. V lost 1 base to trimming and J lost 4 bases; unmatched junction nucleotides: 3. The CDR3 extends over 15 amino acids. Per germline, CDR1 SGHAT and CDR2 FQNNGV. The CDR3 region is CASSLGQGLNQPQHF. Here the CDR3 DNA reads TGTGCCAGCAGCTTAGGACAGGGGTTAAATCAGCCCCAGCATTTT.

This rearrangement joins TRBV5-1 to TRBJ2-5; no clear D. This CDR3 contains 12 residues. The V gene's germline CDR1 is SGHRS and CDR2 YFSETQ. Trimming removed 1 base at V and 0 bases at J, with 1 base between. The DNA for the CDR3 is TGCGCCAGCAGCTTGTACCAAGAGACCCAGTACTTC. Protein: CASSLYQETQYF.

This clonotype is judged medium-sized. J is TRBJ1-6 and V is TRBV3-1, with D unclear. Deletions cut 0 bases from V and 8 bases from J, with 11 bases between. This CDR3 has 15 residues. Germline loops: CDR1 LGHDT, CDR2 YNNKEL (reference sequence). CDR3 DNA sequence: TGTGCCAGCAGCCAAGAGGGCCTCCGGGATTCACCCCTCCACTTT. Translating it yields CASSQEGLRDSPLHF.

This clonotype came up many times. V is TRBV2 and J is TRBJ2-1; TRBD1 or TRBD2 may be the D gene (5 bases each). The CDR3 totals 13 residues. Trimming took 8 bases from V and 4 from J, leaving 12 bases between them. Per the germline V gene, CDR1 is SNHLY and CDR2 is FYNNEI. CDR3 protein: CASGDGRYNEQFF. The CDR3, as DNA: TGTGCCAGCGGGGACGGCCGATACAATGAGCAGTTCTTC.